This section outlines one T cell receptor beta chain sequence together with its context. The data belong to a study of T cell responses to AZD1222 COVID-19 vaccine. Profiled with immunoSEQ multiplex PCR; TCRdb holds only in-frame clones, not every one. This table has roughly 120,000 clones, approximately 90% appearing once. The V end was cut by 1 base, the J end by 1 base, with 9 bases between. The CDR3 loop spans 15 amino acids. Germline CDR1 SGHTA, CDR2 FQGNSA. This sequence joins TRBV7-2 and TRBJ2-3; the D gene is possibly TRBD1 (6 bases). This receptor was obtained from an adult in good health. This specimen was peripheral blood, taken on day 0 of AZD1222 vaccination. CDR3 nucleotide sequence: TGTGCCAGCAGCTTAGGGGGGCGGGGCACAGATACGCAGTATTTT. Amino acids: CASSLGGRGTDTQYF.